The 2 T cell receptor beta chains given below trace back to one sample, sequenced in a study of cytomegalovirus exposure and HLA in healthy donors. The study ran its PCR with 60 Vbeta and 13 Jbeta primers. The repertoire was sequenced with immunoSEQ multiplex PCR; TCRdb's copy has only in-frame clones and lacks some. The sample records 90,000 to 120,000 clones, 73% being singletons. The sequencing sample was made of PBMCs. The source is a man aged 25 to 40 in good health and CMV-seronegative.

The chain links TRBV25-1 to TRBJ1-3; D uncertain. The CDR3 consists of 16 residues. Trimming shortened V by 1 base and J by 3 bases, and 13 bases separated the two germline ends. Germline CDR1 reads MGHDK; CDR2 reads SYGVNS. DNA for the CDR3: TGTGCCAGCAGTGAATTCCCGGGAGGAAGTGGAAACACCATATATTTT. This sequence encodes CASSEFPGGSGNTIYF.

In this sample, this clone turned up a few times. The chain links TRBV18 to TRBJ2-5; 7 positions match TRBD2. J lost 4 bases, V lost 8 bases, and 10 bases had no gene match. The CDR3 is 14 residues long. From germline, CDR1 is KGHSH and CDR2 LQKENI. The chain's CDR3 is CASHPSSGGETQYF. CDR3 nucleotides: TGTGCCAGCCATCCCTCCTCGGGAGGAGAGACCCAGTACTTC.